This passage covers 9 T cell receptor beta chains from one sample sequenced in a study of cytomegalovirus exposure and HLA in healthy donors. The primer mix had 60 Vbeta and 13 Jbeta primers. TCRdb's copy holds only in-frame clones and misses some; the assay was immunoSEQ multiplex PCR. This repertoire includes roughly 120,000 clones. The sequencing input was PBMCs. All receptors derive from a man younger than 35 in good health and CMV-seronegative.

The genes are TRBV19 and TRBJ1-3; D possibly corresponds to TRBD1 (6 bases). Germline CDR1 is LNHDA and CDR2 is SQIVND (reference sequence). V shed 5 bases and J shed 0 bases, with 14 bases lying between them. CDR3 length: 16 residues. This CDR3 reads CASSSYRASSGNTIYF. Here the CDR3 DNA reads TGTGCCAGTAGTTCCTACAGGGCAAGCTCTGGAAACACCATATATTTT. Complete variable domain (other parts from reference TRBV19 and TRBJ1-3): DGGITQSPKYLFRKEGQNVTLSCEQNLNHDAMYWYRQDPGQGLRLIYYSQIVNDFQKGDIAEGYSVSREKKESFPLTVTSAQKNPTAFYLCASSSYRASSGNTIYFGEGSWLTVV.

In DNA form, the CDR3 reads TGTGCCAGCAGTTTACAGATTCCTTTGTCCGAGCAGTACTTC. Protein sequence: CASSLQIPLSEQYF. This chain uses TRBV27 with TRBJ2-7; D is undetermined. The ends were cut back, 2 bases at V and 6 bases at J, with 14 bases in the middle. This CDR3 has 14 amino acids. Germline V gives CDR1 MNHEY, CDR2 SMNVEV (reference sequence).

The CDR3 nucleotides are TGTGCCAGCAATCGACGGCAGGCTATCTACGAGCAGTACTTC. Residues: CASNRRQAIYEQYF. The V call is TRBV2, the J call TRBJ2-7; D not resolved. The CDR3 runs 14 residues. V was cut by 7 bases and J by 3 bases, with 16 bases left in between. Germline CDR1 SNHLY, CDR2 FYNNEI.

The chain has TRBV7-6 and TRBJ2-2; D not resolved. CDR1 and CDR2 from the germline V gene are SGHVS and FNYEAQ. V shed 1 base and J shed 9 bases, with 9 bases lying between them. The CDR3 has 13 amino acids. For the CDR3, the DNA is TGTGCCAGCAGCTTAGGTTCTGGCCGGGAGCTGTTTTTT. It translates to CASSLGSGRELFF.

The J gene is TRBJ1-1, the V gene TRBV6-5, with 10 bases identical to TRBD1. The V segment lost 6 bases and the J segment 4 bases; nucleotides outside the gene matches: 5. Germline V CDR1 and CDR2: MNHEY, SVGAGI. This CDR3 contains 14 residues. CDR3 sequence reads: CASRGQGRGTEAFF. CDR3 in DNA: TGTGCCAGCAGGGGACAGGGGAGGGGCACTGAAGCTTTCTTT.

Remarks on this clone: Distinct nucleotide sequences in the sample also encode this CDR3. The chain couples TRBV11-2 to TRBJ2-2, with TRBD1 identical over 7 bases. Losses at the gene ends were 5 bases for V and 2 bases for J; bases not matched to a gene: 5. CDR1 and CDR2 (germline): SGHAT, FQNNGV. The CDR3 contains 15 residues. In DNA form, the CDR3 reads TGTGCCAGCAGCCCGGGACAGAGAAACACCGGGGAGCTGTTTTTT. Residues: CASSPGQRNTGELFF.

The chain joins TRBV28 to TRBJ1-4, with D possibly matching TRBD1 (6 bases). The CDR3 contains 15 residues. The germline V gene has CDR1 MDHEN and CDR2 SYDVKM. Deletions cut 7 bases from V and 6 bases from J, with 18 bases between. This CDR3 reads CASNGGLALYEKLFF. The DNA of the CDR3 is TGTGCCAGCAACGGGGGGCTTGCTCTTTATGAAAAACTGTTTTTT.

The chain uses TRBV6-1 and TRBJ1-1; 7 bases fit TRBD1. Losses at the gene ends were 2 bases for V and 8 bases for J; bases not matched to a gene: 8. The CDR3 runs to 14 residues. Germline CDR1 MNHNS, CDR2 SASEGT. The CDR3 DNA reads TGTGCCAGCAGTGAAATGACAGGGATCTCCGAAGCTTTCTTT. Its translation: CASSEMTGISEAFF.

This sequence joins TRBV15 and TRBJ1-5; TRBD1 matches at 10 bases. The length of the CDR3 is 15 residues. The V segment lost 1 base and the J segment 7 bases; nucleotides outside the gene matches: 4. Germline assignment: CDR1 LNHNV and CDR2 YYDKDF (reference sequence). In DNA, the CDR3 is TGTGCCACCAGCAGAGCTTGGACAGGGGGACAGCCCCAGCATTTT. Protein sequence: CATSRAWTGGQPQHF.